This T cell receptor (beta chain) was captured in a study of Ad26.COV2.S vaccination and SARS-CoV-2 variants. Measured with immunoSEQ multiplex PCR; TCRdb has only the in-frame clones, and not every one. The data show 200,000 to 300,000 clones, 70% to 90% seen once. This clone occurred a few times. Treatment defined: some 20 received Ad26.COV2.S at low or high dose, single or two shots; about 5 received placebo; per-sample allocation not given. After the first vaccine or placebo injection, samples were drawn on day 63. The source was peripheral blood, collected in a trial of Ad26.COV2.S vaccine versus placebo. This TCR was sampled from a person between 18 and 65 years old who received the Ad26.COV2.S COVID-19 vaccine or a placebo.

CDR3 residues: CASSPETGGGGYTF. The CDR3 nucleotides are TGTGCCAGCTCACCGGAGACAGGGGGAGGAGGCTACACCTTC. The chain combines TRBV18 with TRBJ1-2, with TRBD1 matching over 9 bases. Per the germline V gene, CDR1 is KGHSH and CDR2 is LQKENI. CDR3 length: 14 amino acids. The junction had 7 bases not matched to a gene; V was cut back by 3 bases and J by 8 bases.